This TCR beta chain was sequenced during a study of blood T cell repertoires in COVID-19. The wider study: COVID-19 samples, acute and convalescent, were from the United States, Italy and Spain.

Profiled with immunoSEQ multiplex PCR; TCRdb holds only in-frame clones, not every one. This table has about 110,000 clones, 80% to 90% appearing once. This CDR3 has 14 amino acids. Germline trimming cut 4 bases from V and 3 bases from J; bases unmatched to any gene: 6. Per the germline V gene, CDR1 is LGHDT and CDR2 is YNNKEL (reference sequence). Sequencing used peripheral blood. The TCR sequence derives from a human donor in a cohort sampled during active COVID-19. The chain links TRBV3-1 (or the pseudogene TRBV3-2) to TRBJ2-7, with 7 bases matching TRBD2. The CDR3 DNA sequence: TGTGCCAGCAGCCCACGGACTAGAATCTACGAGCAGTACTTC. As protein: CASSPRTRIYEQYF.